Detailed here is one TCR beta chain. The antigen remains unidentified. At the DNA level, this CDR3 is encoded by other sequences in the same sample as well. The data belong to a study of cytomegalovirus exposure and HLA in healthy donors. The length of the CDR3 is 17 residues. Trimming removed 4 bases from V and 2 bases from J; junction bases left unmatched: 13. Germline CDR1 SGHRS, CDR2 YFSETQ. Samples came from healthy bone marrow donors. PCR primers comprised 60 Vbeta and 13 Jbeta primers. TCRdb keeps only in-frame clones here, not all; method: immunoSEQ multiplex PCR. The sample table includes about 160,000 clones. Overall study findings and caveats: Some V segments, including TRBV6-2 and TRBV6-3, were excluded as indistinguishable.

The material sequenced was PBMCs. The rearrangement links TRBV5-1 to TRBJ2-3; 7 bases map to TRBD2. The source of this sequence is a man aged 30 to 39 in good health and CMV-seronegative. CDR3: CASSGSRGRRDTDTQYF. Here the CDR3 DNA reads TGCGCCAGCAGCGGATCTCGCGGGAGAAGGGACACAGATACGCAGTATTTT.